This TCR beta chain derives from a study of blood T cells in healthy people across ages. Overall study: With template switching, about one barcoded beta molecule was captured per two T cells.

Primers used in a second PCR of roughly 6 to 11 cycles were a sample-barcoded 5' primer and a J-beta primer mix. The authors tagged each cDNA molecule using a template-switch adaptor with 12 random nucleotides. All samples yielded 2.5 million or more CDR3-containing paired-end reads. Each CDR3 protein gets one entry after TCRdb re-called the 5' RACE reads with MiXCR. The data show roughly 800,000 distinct CDR3 sequences, nearly 60% seen once. Trimming pared 0 bases from V and 8 bases from J, leaving 16 bases between. The CDR3 sequence is 15 residues long. Germline V gene sequence: CDR1 SEHNR, CDR2 FQNEAQ (reference sequence). Total RNA extraction produced at least 5.5 micrograms (per sample) for the study.

The source material was blood. The clonotype originates from a man aged 25-45 years in good health. This sequence joins TRBV7-9 and TRBJ1-1, with TRBD1 as a possible D gene (5 bases). CDR3 loop: CASSLAGGRADEAFF. In nucleotides, the CDR3 is TGTGCCAGCAGCTTAGCGGGTGGCAGGGCGGACGAAGCTTTCTTT.